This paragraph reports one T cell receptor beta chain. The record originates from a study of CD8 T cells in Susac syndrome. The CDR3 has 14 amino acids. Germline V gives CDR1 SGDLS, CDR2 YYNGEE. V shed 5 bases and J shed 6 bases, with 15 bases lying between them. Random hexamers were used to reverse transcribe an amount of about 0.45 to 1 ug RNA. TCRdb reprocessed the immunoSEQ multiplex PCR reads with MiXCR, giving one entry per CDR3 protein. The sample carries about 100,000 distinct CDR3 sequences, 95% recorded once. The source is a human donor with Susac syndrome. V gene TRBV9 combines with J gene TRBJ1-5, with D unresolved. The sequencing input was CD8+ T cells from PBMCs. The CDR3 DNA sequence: TGTGCCAGCAGTATTAACGCGGAAGGTCAGCCCCAGCATTTT. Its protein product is CASSINAEGQPQHF.